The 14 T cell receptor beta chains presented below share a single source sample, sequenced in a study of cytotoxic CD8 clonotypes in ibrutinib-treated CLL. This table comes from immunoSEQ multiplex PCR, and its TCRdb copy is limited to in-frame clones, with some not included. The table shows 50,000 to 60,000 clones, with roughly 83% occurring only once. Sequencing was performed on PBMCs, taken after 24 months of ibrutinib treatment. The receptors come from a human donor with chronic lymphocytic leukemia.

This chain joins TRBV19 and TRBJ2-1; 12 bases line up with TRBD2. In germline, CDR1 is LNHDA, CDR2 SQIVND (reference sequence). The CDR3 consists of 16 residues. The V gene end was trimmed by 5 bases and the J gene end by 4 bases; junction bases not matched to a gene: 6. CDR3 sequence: CASSARTSGTYNEQFF. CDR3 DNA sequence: TGTGCCAGTAGTGCCCGGACTAGCGGGACGTACAATGAGCAGTTCTTC.

The CDR3 spells CASSPPRRTMNTEAFF. The CDR3, as DNA: TGTGCCAGCAGCCCCCCCCGACGAACAATGAACACTGAAGCTTTCTTT. The chain links TRBV5-6 to TRBJ1-1; D is uncertain. From germline, CDR1 is SGHDT and CDR2 YYEEEE. CDR3 size: 16 residues. Trimming pared 4 bases from V and 0 bases from J, leaving 16 bases between.

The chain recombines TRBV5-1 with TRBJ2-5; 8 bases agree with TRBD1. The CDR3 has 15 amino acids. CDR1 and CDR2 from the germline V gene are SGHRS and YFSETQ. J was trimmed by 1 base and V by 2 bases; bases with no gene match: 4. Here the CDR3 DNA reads TGCGCCAGCAGCTTCCCCACAGGGGGCCAAGAGACCCAGTACTTC. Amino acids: CASSFPTGGQETQYF.

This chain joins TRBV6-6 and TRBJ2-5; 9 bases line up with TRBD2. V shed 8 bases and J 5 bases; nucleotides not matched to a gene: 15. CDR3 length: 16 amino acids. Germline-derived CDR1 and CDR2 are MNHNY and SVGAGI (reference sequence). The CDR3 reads CASVQGGRAWGETQYF. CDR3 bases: TGTGCCAGCGTACAGGGCGGGAGGGCCTGGGGGGAGACCCAGTACTTC.

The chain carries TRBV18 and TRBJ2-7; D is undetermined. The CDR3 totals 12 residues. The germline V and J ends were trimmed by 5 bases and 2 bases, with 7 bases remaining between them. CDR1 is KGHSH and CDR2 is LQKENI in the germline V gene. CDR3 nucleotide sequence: TGTGCCAGCTCAGCCACAGCCTACGAGCAGTACTTC. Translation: CASSATAYEQYF.

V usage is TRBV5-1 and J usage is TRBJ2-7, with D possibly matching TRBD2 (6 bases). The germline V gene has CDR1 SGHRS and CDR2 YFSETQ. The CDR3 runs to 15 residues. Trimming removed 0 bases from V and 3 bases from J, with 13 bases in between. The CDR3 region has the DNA TGCGCCAGCAGCTTGGTTTCCACCGGGGGCTACGAGCAGTACTTC. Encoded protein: CASSLVSTGGYEQYF.

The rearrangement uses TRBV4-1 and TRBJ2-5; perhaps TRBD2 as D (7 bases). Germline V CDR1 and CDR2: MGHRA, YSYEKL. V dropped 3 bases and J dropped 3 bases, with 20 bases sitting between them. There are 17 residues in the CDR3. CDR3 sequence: CASSHPRGAGWEETQYF. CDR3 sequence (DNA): TGCGCCAGCAGCCATCCTCGGGGGGCAGGGTGGGAAGAGACCCAGTACTTC.

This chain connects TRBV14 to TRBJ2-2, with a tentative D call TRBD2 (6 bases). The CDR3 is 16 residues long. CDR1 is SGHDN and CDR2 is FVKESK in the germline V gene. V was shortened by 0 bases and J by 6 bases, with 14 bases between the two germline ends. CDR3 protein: CASSQDQGLPAGELFF. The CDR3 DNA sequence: TGTGCCAGCAGCCAAGATCAGGGACTCCCGGCCGGGGAGCTGTTTTTT.

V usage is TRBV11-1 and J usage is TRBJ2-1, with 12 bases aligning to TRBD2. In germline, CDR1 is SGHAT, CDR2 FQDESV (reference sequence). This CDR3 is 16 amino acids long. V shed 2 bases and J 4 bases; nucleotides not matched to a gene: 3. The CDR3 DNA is TGTGCCAGCAGCTTAACCGGACTAGCGGGGTACAATGAGCAGTTCTTC. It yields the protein CASSLTGLAGYNEQFF. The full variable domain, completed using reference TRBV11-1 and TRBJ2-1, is EAEVAQSPRYKITEKSQAVAFWCDPISGHATLYWYRQILGQGPELLVQFQDESVVDDSQLPKDRFSAERLKGVDSTLKIQPAELGDSAMYLCASSLTGLAGYNEQFFGPGTRLTVL.

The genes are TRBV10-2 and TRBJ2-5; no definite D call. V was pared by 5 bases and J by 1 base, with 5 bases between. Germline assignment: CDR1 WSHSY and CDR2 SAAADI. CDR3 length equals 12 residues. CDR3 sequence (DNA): TGCGCCAGCAGTCCAGCCCAAGAGACCCAGTACTTC. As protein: CASSPAQETQYF.

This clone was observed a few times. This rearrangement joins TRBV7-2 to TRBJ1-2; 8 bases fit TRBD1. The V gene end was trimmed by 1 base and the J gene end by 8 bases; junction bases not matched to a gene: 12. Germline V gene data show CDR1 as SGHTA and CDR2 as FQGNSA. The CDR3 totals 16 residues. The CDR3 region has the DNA TGTGCCAGCAGCTTAGAGGGGATTGTGACAGGGGAAGGCTACACCTTC. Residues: CASSLEGIVTGEGYTF.

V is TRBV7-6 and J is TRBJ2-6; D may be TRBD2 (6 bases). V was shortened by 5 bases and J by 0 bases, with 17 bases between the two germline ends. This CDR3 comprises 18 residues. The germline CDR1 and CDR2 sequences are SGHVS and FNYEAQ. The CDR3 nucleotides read TGTGCCAGCAGCCCGGACACCGGGGGAAACTCTGGGGCCAACGTCCTGACTTTC. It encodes CASSPDTGGNSGANVLTF.

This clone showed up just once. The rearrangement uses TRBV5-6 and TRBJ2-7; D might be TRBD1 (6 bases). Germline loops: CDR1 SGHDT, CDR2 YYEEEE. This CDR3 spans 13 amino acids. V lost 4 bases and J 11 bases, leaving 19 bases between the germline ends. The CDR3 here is CASSVGTITGKYF. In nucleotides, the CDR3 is TGTGCCAGCAGCGTAGGGACAATCACAGGAAAGTACTTC.

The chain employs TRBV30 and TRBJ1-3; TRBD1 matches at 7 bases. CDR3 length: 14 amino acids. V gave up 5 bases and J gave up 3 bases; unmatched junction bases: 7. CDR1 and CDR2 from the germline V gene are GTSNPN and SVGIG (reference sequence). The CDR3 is CAWLDRRFGNTIYF. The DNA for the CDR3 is TGTGCCTGGCTGGACAGGCGGTTTGGAAACACCATATATTTT.